The sequence of this T cell receptor beta chain was determined in a study of blood T cells in healthy people across ages. A second roughly 6 to 11 cycle PCR used barcoded and J-beta primers. TCRdb reanalysed the 5' RACE reads using MiXCR and keeps one entry per CDR3 protein. The data contain roughly 410,000 distinct CDR3 sequences, approximately 47% of them seen just once; the ten biggest clones take up 51%. The CDR3 is 14 residues long. Germline lookup yields CDR1 MDHEN and CDR2 SYDVKM. V dropped 4 bases and J dropped 2 bases, with 11 bases sitting between them. The clonotype was recovered from a man in his 60s in good health. J is TRBJ1-2 and V is TRBV28; perhaps TRBD1 as D (5 bases). The sequenced sample consisted of blood. The CDR3 region is CASSSIDRNYGYTF. The DNA for the CDR3 is TGTGCCAGCAGTTCGATTGACAGAAACTATGGCTACACCTTC.